One sample yielded the 17 T cell receptor beta chains listed below, sequenced in a study of cytomegalovirus exposure and HLA in healthy donors. The PCR ran on 60 Vbeta and 13 Jbeta primers. The method was immunoSEQ multiplex PCR; TCRdb's version includes in-frame clones alone and lacks a portion of them. This sample carries 150,000 to 200,000 clones, under 70% of them seen once, and the ten largest clones take 10%. Sequences were obtained from PBMCs. These TCRs come from a man younger than 40 in good health and CMV-seropositive.

The rearrangement joins TRBV5-1 to TRBJ2-7; a weak D match, TRBD2 (5 bases). The CDR3 runs 12 residues. From germline, CDR1 is SGHRS and CDR2 YFSETQ. The V end lost 4 bases, the J end lost 4 bases, and 9 bases lay between the germline ends. CDR3 nucleotides: TGCGCCAGCAGCGACCGGGGTTACGAGCAGTACTTC. Translation: CASSDRGYEQYF.

The rearrangement links TRBV25-1 to TRBJ2-3; D call uncertain. The CDR3 is 14 amino acids. Germline CDR1 and CDR2: MGHDK and SYGVNS. Trimming pared 6 bases from V and 0 bases from J, leaving 10 bases between. The CDR3: CASSEATSTDTQYF. The CDR3, as DNA: TGTGCCAGCAGCGAGGCTACTAGCACAGATACGCAGTATTTT.

The chain employs TRBV25-1 and TRBJ2-2; D unresolved. V shed 1 base and J shed 9 bases, with 6 bases lying between them. Germline V lookup: CDR1 MGHDK, CDR2 SYGVNS. The CDR3 is 12 residues long. The DNA of the CDR3 is TGTGCCAGCAGTGAATTATCTAGGGAGCTGTTTTTT. Translated, it gives CASSELSRELFF.

The gene calls are TRBV2 and TRBJ2-3; 7 bases are shared with TRBD1. Germline CDR1 and CDR2: SNHLY and FYNNEI. V lost 7 bases and J lost 0; bases outside the gene matches: 25. This CDR3 region has 21 residues. CDR3: CASTIGTGQLLRVRSTDTQYF. The DNA of the CDR3 is TGTGCCAGCACCATTGGCACGGGACAGCTTCTTCGTGTAAGAAGCACAGATACGCAGTATTTT. Full variable domain (rest looked up from reference TRBV2 and TRBJ2-3): EPEVTQTPSHQVTQMGQEVILRCVPISNHLYFYWYRQILGQKVEFLVSFYNNEISEKSEIFDDQFSVERPDGSNFTLKIRSTKLEDSAMYFCASTIGTGQLLRVRSTDTQYFGPGTRLTVL.

This clone was seen a few times. The chain couples TRBV30 to TRBJ2-2; the match to TRBD2 covers 9 bases. With 1 base clipped from V and 6 bases from J, the junction kept 9 bases outside the gene matches. The germline CDR1 and CDR2 sequences are GTSNPN and SVGIG (reference sequence). This CDR3 comprises 16 residues. The CDR3 nucleotides are TGTGCCTGGAGTGGACGCCTAGCGGGGATTGCCGGGGAGCTGTTTTTT. It specifies CAWSGRLAGIAGELFF.

The gene calls are TRBV2 and TRBJ2-3, with D possibly being TRBD2 (5 bases). The CDR3 totals 12 residues. V dropped 2 bases and J dropped 5 bases, with 5 bases sitting between them. Germline values: CDR1 SNHLY, CDR2 FYNNEI. Here the CDR3 reads CASSESGDTQYF. The CDR3 DNA is TGTGCCAGCAGTGAAAGCGGAGATACGCAGTATTTT.

The chain employs TRBV28 and TRBJ1-1; 7 bases agree with TRBD1. With 10 bases clipped from V and 1 base from J, the junction kept 15 bases outside the gene matches. Germline CDR1 reads MDHEN; CDR2 reads SYDVKM. The CDR3 is 16 amino acids. CDR3 loop: CATEGASLQPNTEAFF. DNA for the CDR3: TGTGCCACCGAGGGGGCTTCCCTTCAACCGAACACTGAAGCTTTCTTT.

Turning to this clone: The junction does not match germline at one end; this may be a read error. This rearrangement joins TRBV5-1 to TRBJ1-1; possible D gene TRBD1, 6 bases. The V gene's germline CDR1 is SGHRS and CDR2 YFSETQ. The length of the CDR3 is 16 residues. In nucleotides, the CDR3 is TGCGCCAGCAAAAGTTCGGGATACGTTGGGGGCACTGAAGCCTTCTTT. It encodes CASKSSGYVGGTEAFF.

The chain combines TRBV6-1 with TRBJ2-1; 8 positions agree with TRBD2. Germline V gene sequence: CDR1 MNHNS, CDR2 SASEGT. V shed 2 bases, J shed 1 base, and the junction held 13 bases outside the gene matches. The CDR3 is 19 residues long. Here the CDR3 reads CASSESGSRIGDSYNEQFF. The CDR3 DNA reads as TGTGCCAGCAGTGAAAGCGGGAGTAGAATTGGCGATTCCTACAATGAGCAGTTCTTC.

The chain carries TRBV7-2 and TRBJ2-2; 9 bases are a match to TRBD2. V gave up 4 bases and J gave up 3 bases; unmatched junction bases: 3. The CDR3 extends over 15 amino acids. Germline CDR1 and CDR2: SGHTA and FQGNSA. The CDR3, as DNA: TGTGCCAGCAGCTGGGGACTAGCATACACCGGGGAGCTGTTTTTT. This codes for CASSWGLAYTGELFF.

The chain recombines TRBV19 with TRBJ2-3; 9 bases match TRBD2. Trimming at V came to 5 bases and at J to 6 bases, leaving 9 bases not matched to a gene. Per the germline V gene, CDR1 is LNHDA and CDR2 is SQIVND (reference sequence). CDR3 length: 15 amino acids. The CDR3 loop reads CASSELAGRRDTQYF. For the CDR3, the DNA is TGTGCCAGTAGTGAGCTAGCGGGGCGGAGGGATACGCAGTATTTT.

The V and J genes are TRBV27 and TRBJ2-1, with 7 bases fitting TRBD2. J was trimmed by 7 bases and V by 5 bases; bases with no gene match: 8. This CDR3 is built from 14 residues. Germline assignment: CDR1 MNHEY and CDR2 SMNVEV (reference sequence). This CDR3 reads CASSLGGAGNEQFF. The CDR3 DNA reads TGTGCCAGCAGTCTGGGAGGGGCGGGGAATGAGCAGTTCTTC.

The V gene is TRBV11-2, the J gene TRBJ2-7, with 8 bases matching TRBD1. There are 18 residues in the CDR3. V lost 1 base and J lost 4; bases outside the gene matches: 15. The germline gives CDR1 SGHAT, CDR2 FQNNGV. The CDR3 sequence is CASSLVRGAGTGSYEQYF. The CDR3 bases are TGTGCCAGCAGCTTAGTACGGGGAGCCGGGACAGGATCTTACGAGCAGTACTTC.

The rearrangement links TRBV6-1 to TRBJ1-5, with 9 bases aligning to TRBD1. Trimming at V came to 4 bases and at J to 2 bases, leaving 15 bases not matched to a gene. The length of the CDR3 is 19 residues. Germline assignment: CDR1 MNHNS and CDR2 SASEGT. The CDR3 DNA reads as TGTGCCAGCAGTGCTACGGTCGGGACAGGGATTTGGGGCAATCAGCCCCAGCATTTT. Its protein product is CASSATVGTGIWGNQPQHF.

The chain carries TRBV2 and TRBJ2-3; TRBD1 agrees at 8 bases. The CDR3 runs to 15 residues. Germline CDR1 is SNHLY and CDR2 is FYNNEI. The V segment lost 5 bases and the J segment 6 bases; nucleotides outside the gene matches: 10. The CDR3 sequence: CASSLAGGVPDTQYF. The DNA for the CDR3 is TGTGCCAGCAGTCTCGCAGGGGGCGTTCCCGATACGCAGTATTTT.

In its sample, this clone was seen once. The V gene is TRBV27, the J gene TRBJ2-7; 8 bases align to TRBD1. Germline CDR1 reads MNHEY; CDR2 reads SMNVEV (reference sequence). Trimming took 7 bases from V and 2 from J; bases not matched to a gene: 4. This CDR3 has 13 residues. In DNA, the CDR3 is TGTGCCAGCATCGGACAGGGCCCCTACGAGCAGTACTTC. It is translated as CASIGQGPYEQYF.

This clone was counted between two and nine times. The V call is TRBV5-1, the J call TRBJ2-1; D is unclear. The ends were cut back, 4 bases at V and 0 bases at J, with 11 bases in the middle. The CDR3 is 15 residues long. Germline CDR1 is SGHRS and CDR2 is YFSETQ. The CDR3 is CASSLERSSYNEQFF. CDR3 bases: TGCGCCAGCAGCCTAGAGAGAAGCTCCTACAATGAGCAGTTCTTC.